The clone carrying this T cell receptor (beta chain) has just a few counts. Its antigen remains unidentified. The data are from a study of T cells in Graves' hyperthyroidism and ophthalmopathy. As for the study in general: Initial diagnosis, before any treatment, was when peripheral blood was collected.

This CDR3 is 13 amino acids long. With 4 bases removed from V and 6 bases from J, the gap between germline ends came to 10 bases. Per the germline V gene, CDR1 is SNHLY and CDR2 is FYNNEI. Amplification yielded TCR beta CDR3 regions, with RNA transcripts as the source. When the TCR CDR3 underwent first-round RT-PCR, the HTBI primer set was used. TCRdb called the multiplex PCR reads again in MiXCR, with one record for every CDR3 protein. The table lists over 650,000 distinct CDR3 sequences, roughly 15% of them singletons. Overall study results and limits: The majority of expanded thyroid clonotypes above 0.001 also appeared in blood.

This clonotype originated in a man between 18 and 35 years old with Graves' hyperthyroidism. The material sequenced was blood. This chain connects TRBV2 to TRBJ2-1; D unresolved. The CDR3 coding sequence is TGTGCCAGCAGTGGCTATAAGGTCAATGAGCAGTTCTTC. It codes for CASSGYKVNEQFF.